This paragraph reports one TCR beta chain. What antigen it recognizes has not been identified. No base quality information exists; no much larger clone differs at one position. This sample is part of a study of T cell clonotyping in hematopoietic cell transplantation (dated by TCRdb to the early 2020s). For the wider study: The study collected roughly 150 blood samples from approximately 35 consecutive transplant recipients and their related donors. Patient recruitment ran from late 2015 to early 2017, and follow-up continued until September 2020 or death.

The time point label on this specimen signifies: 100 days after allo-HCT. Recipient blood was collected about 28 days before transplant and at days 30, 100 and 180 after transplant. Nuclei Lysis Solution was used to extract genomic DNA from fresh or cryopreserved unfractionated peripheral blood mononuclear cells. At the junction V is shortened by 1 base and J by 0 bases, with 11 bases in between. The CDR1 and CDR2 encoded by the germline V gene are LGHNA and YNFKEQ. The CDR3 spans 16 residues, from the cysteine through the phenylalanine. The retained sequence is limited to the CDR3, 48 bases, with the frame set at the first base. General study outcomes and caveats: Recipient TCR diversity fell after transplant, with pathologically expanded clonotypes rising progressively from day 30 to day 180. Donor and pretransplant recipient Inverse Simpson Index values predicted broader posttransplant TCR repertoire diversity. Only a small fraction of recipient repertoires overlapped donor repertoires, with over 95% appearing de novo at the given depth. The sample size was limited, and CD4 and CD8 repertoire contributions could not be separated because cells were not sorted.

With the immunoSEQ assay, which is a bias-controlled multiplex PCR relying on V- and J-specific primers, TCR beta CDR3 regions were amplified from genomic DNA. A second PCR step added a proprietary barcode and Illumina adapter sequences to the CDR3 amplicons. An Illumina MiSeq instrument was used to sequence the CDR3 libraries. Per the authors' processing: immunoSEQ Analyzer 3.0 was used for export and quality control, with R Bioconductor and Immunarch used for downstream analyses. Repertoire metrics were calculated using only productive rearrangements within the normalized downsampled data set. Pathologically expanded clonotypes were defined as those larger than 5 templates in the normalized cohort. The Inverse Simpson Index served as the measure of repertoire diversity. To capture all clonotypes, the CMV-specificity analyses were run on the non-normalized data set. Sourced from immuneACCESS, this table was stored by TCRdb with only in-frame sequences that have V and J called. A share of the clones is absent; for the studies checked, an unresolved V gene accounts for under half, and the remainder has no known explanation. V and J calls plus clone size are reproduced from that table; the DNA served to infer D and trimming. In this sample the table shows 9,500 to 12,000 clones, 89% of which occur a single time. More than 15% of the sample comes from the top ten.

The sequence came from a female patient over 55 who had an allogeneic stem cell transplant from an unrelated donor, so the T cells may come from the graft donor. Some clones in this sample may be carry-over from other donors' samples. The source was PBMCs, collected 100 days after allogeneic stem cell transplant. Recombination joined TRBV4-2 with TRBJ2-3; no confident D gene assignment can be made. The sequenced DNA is TGTGCCAGCAGCCAAGGACTGGGTACTAGCACAGATACGCAGTATTTT. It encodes CASSQGLGTSTDTQYF.